This T cell receptor beta chain was sequenced for a study of blood T cell repertoires in COVID-19. Study-level information: COVID-19 samples, acute and convalescent, were from the United States, Italy and Spain.

Those who participated ranged in age from roughly 18 to 90 years and resided in roughly 26 US areas. Grouping used clinical history reported by participants in a survey and questionnaire. How the authors handled the data: How many nucleated cells were present was estimated from reference gene primer amplification. Profiled with immunoSEQ multiplex PCR; TCRdb holds only in-frame clones, not every one. V, J and clone size were drawn from that table, and D and trimming were deduced from the DNA. In the table there are over 250,000 clones, 86% of which are singletons. Sequenced: PBMCs or T cells enriched from blood (not recorded which). This TCR came from a woman between 18 and 29 years old who had recovered from COVID-19.

The CDR3 DNA sequence: TGCGCCAGCAGCCCGGGGGACAGCGACACCGGGGAGCTGTTTTTT. Translation: CASSPGDSDTGELFF. V is TRBV5-1 and J is TRBJ2-2; D may be TRBD1 (7 bases). The length of the CDR3 is 15 residues. Germline CDR1 and CDR2: SGHRS and YFSETQ. V lost 4 bases, J lost 3 bases, and 13 bases lay in between.